Listed below are T cell receptor beta chains from one sample, sequenced in a study of spatial heterogeneity in lung cancer. Using its own MiXCR run on the 5' RACE reads, TCRdb lists one record per CDR3 protein. Of roughly 120,000 distinct CDR3 sequences in the sample, 10% to 15% were seen once. This material consisted of PBMCs, taken at follow-up. These receptors all come from a male donor with early-stage non-small cell lung cancer. CDR3s include the opening cysteine and the closing phenylalanine or tryptophan.

CDR3 length	V gene	CDR3 protein
13	TRBV5-1	CASSAHRDDGYTF
14	TRBV6-2/TRBV6-3	CASWYQGPNTEAFF
17	TRBV20-1	CSARDRGAGTVNQPQHF
13	TRBV11-2	CASSASVGTEAFF
13	TRBV10-3	CAISPVGGQTQYF
11	TRBV20-1	CSAASSYEQYF
14	TRBV7-8	CASSLRDSSYEQYF
15	TRBV5-4	CASSAFSGGAGEQFF
13	TRBV20-1	CSAVRDRGYEQYF
11	TRBV29-1	CSVDGTSGYTF
15	TRBV7-8	CASSFDRGGNQPQHF
15	TRBV9	CASSSGGRAKETQYF
12	TRBV2	CASSEGPREQYF
13	TRBV7-9	CASSFGTTDTQYF
14	TRBV20-1	CSAITGSRDYEQYF
16	TRBV28	CASSPTGPSGANVLTF
17	TRBV12-3/TRBV12-4	CASSLSSGGYPLDTQYF
14	TRBV30	CAWILGANTGELFF
17	TRBV27	CASSLNAAHLSYNEQFF
13	TRBV10-3	CASGGASNQPQHF
20	TRBV7-9	CASSFKRTSGDRGVTYEQYF
15	TRBV11-1	CASSLKARGNDEQFF
14	TRBV29-1	CSVSLGLAQETQYF
16	TRBV3-1	CASSPGTGETNQPQHF
12	TRBV20-1	CSALPRGAEAFF
12	TRBV11-2	CASTKSGETQYF
13	TRBV14	CASSQDVGKKLFF
16	TRBV5-4	CASSPGQGATNYGYTF
15	TRBV7-9	CASSLEGGARETQYF
14	TRBV28	CASSFSGQGEKLFF
14	TRBV20-1	CSLQRGGPEETQYF
13	TRBV6-2/TRBV6-3	CASREDSQETQYF
12	TRBV5-4	CASSAGPQEQFF
16	TRBV5-1	CASSLTLAGGQGTQYF
17	TRBV4-3	CASSQEGSGGARAEAFF
15	TRBV2	CASTLVRGNTDTQYF
17	TRBV4-2	CASSQVGVWDIDQPQHF
16	TRBV20-1	CSASFGTADIRDGYTF
13	TRBV5-1	CASSFAPKNIQYF
15	TRBV5-1	CASSFSEWNTGELFF
13	TRBV4-2	CASALTRTYEQYF
16	TRBV5-1	CASTRGGTSGWDTQYF
14	TRBV7-2	CASSLGSSLNEQFF
13	TRBV7-8	CASSYILSYEQYF
13	TRBV5-5	CASRPTGNYGYTF
16	TRBV3-1	CASSQGLAGGSYEQYF
14	TRBV2	CASRAPTPNEKLFF
15	TRBV3-1	CASSPGASFQETQYF
16	TRBV4-2	CASSLAGAGVPYEQYF
16	TRBV3-1	CASSAGHNSYNSPLHF
11	TRBV7-9	CASSYSAAQYF
13	TRBV4-1	CASSHLQRYGYTF
12	TRBV7-8	CASSLAKGEQFF
15	TRBV23-1	CASRVAGGGGETQYF
14	TRBV7-9	CASSYGGNTEELFF